This TCR beta chain comes out of a study of blood T cell repertoires in COVID-19. Germline values: CDR1 SGHNT, CDR2 YYREEE (reference sequence). Trimming took 0 bases from V and 0 from J; bases not matched to a gene: 12. This CDR3 is built from 19 residues. Measured with immunoSEQ multiplex PCR; TCRdb has only the in-frame clones, and not every one. The table includes around 110,000 clones, about 79% detected once. The table lists this clone with a few counts. The Seattle patients, enrolled during active infection, were followed longitudinally. The clonotype originates from a man older than 75 with COVID-19, enrolled during active disease. Sample: peripheral blood. The chain employs TRBV5-4 and TRBJ2-5, with TRBD2 identical over 9 bases. The CDR3 sequence: CASSLGLGVAGVYQETQYF. DNA of the CDR3: TGTGCCAGCAGCTTGGGGCTGGGCGTAGCGGGAGTGTACCAAGAGACCCAGTACTTC.